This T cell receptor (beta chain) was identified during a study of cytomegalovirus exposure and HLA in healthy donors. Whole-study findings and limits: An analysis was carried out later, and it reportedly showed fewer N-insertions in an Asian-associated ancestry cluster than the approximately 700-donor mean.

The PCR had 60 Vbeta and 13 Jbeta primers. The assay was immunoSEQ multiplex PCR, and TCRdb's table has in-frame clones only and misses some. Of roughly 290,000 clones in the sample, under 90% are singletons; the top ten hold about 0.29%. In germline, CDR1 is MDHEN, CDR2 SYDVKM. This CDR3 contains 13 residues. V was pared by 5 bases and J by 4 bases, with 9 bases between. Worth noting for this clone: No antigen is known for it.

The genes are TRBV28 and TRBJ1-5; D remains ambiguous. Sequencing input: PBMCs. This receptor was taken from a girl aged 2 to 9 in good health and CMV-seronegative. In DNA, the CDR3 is TGTGCCAGCAGTAGCGGTGGGAATCAGCCCCAGCATTTT. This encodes CASSSGGNQPQHF. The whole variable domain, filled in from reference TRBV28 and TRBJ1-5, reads DVKVTQSSRYLVKRTGEKVFLECVQDMDHENMFWYRQDPGLGLRLIYFSYDVKMKEKGDIPEGYSVSREKKERFSLILESASTNQTSMYLCASSSGGNQPQHFGDGTRLSIL.